This T cell receptor (beta chain) derives from a study of cytotoxic CD8 clonotypes in ibrutinib-treated CLL. Across the whole study: Within the patient group, under 12 were relapsed/refractory and some 15 treatment-naive, and around 18 were IGHV unmutated. Study observations and caveats: Progressing patients had sampling times that differed from those of sustained-remission patients. The study found clonality rose at ibrutinib response, then fell toward baseline at progression.

As to this clone: Its antigen is undetermined.

Using immunoSEQ multiplex PCR, the repertoire was profiled, and TCRdb retains in-frame clones only, with some absent. The table records some 140,000 clones, about 79% of them present only once. The sample was PBMCs, taken after 12 months of ibrutinib treatment. The sequence was obtained from a human donor with chronic lymphocytic leukemia.

CDR3 bases: TGTGCCAGCAGCTTAGGTTTGGGGGAGGCGTCCGGGGAGCTGTTTTTT. This codes for CASSLGLGEASGELFF. The chain is built from TRBV7-1 and TRBJ2-2, with D possibly being TRBD2 (6 bases). TRBV7-1 carries the ORF label, with uncertain function. The CDR3 length is 16 residues. V shed 4 bases and J shed 6 bases, with 18 bases lying between them.